A selection of T cell receptor beta chains follows, all from one sample in a study of T-cell memory formation after mild COVID-19. TCRdb ran MiXCR on the 5' RACE reads and lists one entry per CDR3 protein. In the table there are roughly 350,000 distinct CDR3 sequences, roughly 21% of which are singletons. Sequenced: PBMCs or a T cell subset sorted from them (not recorded which). All receptors derive from an adult woman who had mild COVID-19 (a few samples of this study predate the infection). Cell type and time point are not known. Both conserved end residues are part of each CDR3. The D gene is left open where the match is weak. Size values are once, few and many counts, or a class for expanded clones, and some rows have none.

D gene: TRBD2; V gene: TRBV7-6; J gene: TRBJ2-7; clone size: NA; CDR3 DNA: TGTGCCAGCAGCTCGTCGGGAGGGGGTCCAGACGAGCAGTACTTC; CDR3 protein: CASSSSGGGPDEQYF
D gene: NA; V gene: TRBV29-1; J gene: TRBJ2-7; clone size: few; CDR3 DNA: TGCAGCGTTGATTTTCAGGGAACCTACGAGCAGTACTTC; CDR3 protein: CSVDFQGTYEQYF
D gene: NA; V gene: TRBV25-1; J gene: TRBJ2-2; clone size: NA; CDR3 DNA: TGTGCCAGCAGTGGGAAGACAACTAGGAGGACCGGGGAGCTGTTTTTT; CDR3 protein: CASSGKTTRRTGELFF
D gene: TRBD2; V gene: TRBV29-1; J gene: TRBJ2-1; clone size: NA; CDR3 DNA: TGCAGCGCCAGAGGGGCGGCGGGAGGGACCCCTAGCTCCTACAATGAGCAGTTCTTC; CDR3 protein: CSARGAAGGTPSSYNEQFF
D gene: NA; V gene: TRBV12-3/TRBV12-4; J gene: TRBJ2-7; clone size: NA; CDR3 DNA: TGTGCCAGCAGTTCCCGCGGGACTTCCCCGTACGAGCAGTACTTC; CDR3 protein: CASSSRGTSPYEQYF
D gene: NA; V gene: TRBV6-5; J gene: TRBJ2-7; clone size: NA; CDR3 DNA: TGTGCCAGCAGTCCTAGTACCTACGAGCAGTACTTC; CDR3 protein: CASSPSTYEQYF
D gene: NA; V gene: TRBV12-3/TRBV12-4; J gene: TRBJ1-1; clone size: NA; CDR3 DNA: TGTGCCAGCAGTTGGGGGGGCAGGGTGAACACTGAAGCTTTCTTT; CDR3 protein: CASSWGGRVNTEAFF
D gene: TRBD2; V gene: TRBV24-1; J gene: TRBJ2-3; clone size: NA; CDR3 DNA: TGTGCCACCAGGGGGACTAGCGGGAGTCCTTGGGGTTCAGTGGATACGCAGTATTTT; CDR3 protein: CATRGTSGSPWGSVDTQYF
D gene: NA; V gene: TRBV5-6; J gene: TRBJ1-2; clone size: once; CDR3 DNA: TGTGCCAGCAGCTTGGCCAGGGAAGACTATGGCTACACCTTC; CDR3 protein: CASSLAREDYGYTF
D gene: NA; V gene: TRBV11-2; J gene: TRBJ2-4; clone size: NA; CDR3 DNA: TGTGCCAGCAGCCTCCAAGTAGGGAAATTCAAAAACATTCAGTACTTC; CDR3 protein: CASSLQVGKFKNIQYF
D gene: NA; V gene: TRBV12-3/TRBV12-4; J gene: TRBJ1-1; clone size: NA; CDR3 DNA: TGTGCCAGCAGTCCCCCGCGTGGCACTGAAGCTTTCTTT; CDR3 protein: CASSPPRGTEAFF
D gene: NA; V gene: TRBV6-6; J gene: TRBJ2-1; clone size: NA; CDR3 DNA: TGTGCCAGCAGTTACTCGCCCTCCGTGGGCCCCTACAATGAGCAGTTCTTC; CDR3 protein: CASSYSPSVGPYNEQFF
D gene: TRBD1; V gene: TRBV5-4; J gene: TRBJ2-2; clone size: NA; CDR3 DNA: TGTGCCTTTAGGGACAGGGGGCGGACCGGGGAGCTGTTTTTT; CDR3 protein: CAFRDRGRTGELFF
D gene: TRBD1; V gene: TRBV12-3/TRBV12-4; J gene: TRBJ1-2; clone size: NA; CDR3 DNA: TGTGCCAGCAGTTTAGCGTGGGACAGAAAGAAGGCTAACTATGGCTACACCTTC; CDR3 protein: CASSLAWDRKKANYGYTF
D gene: TRBD2; V gene: TRBV11-3; J gene: TRBJ2-1; clone size: few; CDR3 DNA: TGTGCCAGCAGCCCAGATCATGGACTAGCGCCCAATGAGCAGTTCTTC; CDR3 protein: CASSPDHGLAPNEQFF
D gene: NA; V gene: TRBV12-3/TRBV12-4; J gene: TRBJ2-5; clone size: NA; CDR3 DNA: TGTGCCAGCAGTTCAACACCATCGGAGACCCAGTACTTC; CDR3 protein: CASSSTPSETQYF
D gene: NA; V gene: TRBV20-1; J gene: TRBJ1-2; clone size: NA; CDR3 DNA: TGCAGTAGAAGCGGGGGTCACTATGGCTACACCTTC; CDR3 protein: CSRSGGHYGYTF
D gene: TRBD2; V gene: TRBV20-1; J gene: TRBJ2-3; clone size: NA; CDR3 DNA: TGCAGTGCTCACGGGGGGACTAGCCTCACAGATACGCAGTATTTT; CDR3 protein: CSAHGGTSLTDTQYF
D gene: TRBD1; V gene: TRBV19; J gene: TRBJ1-1; clone size: NA; CDR3 DNA: TGTGCCAGTAGTTCCCGGGACAGGGTCTGGAGGGGCACTGAAGCTTTCTTT; CDR3 protein: CASSSRDRVWRGTEAFF
D gene: NA; V gene: TRBV20-1; J gene: TRBJ2-1; clone size: NA; CDR3 DNA: TGCAGTGCTATAGGATCTGGTGTCCAGCAAAATGAGCAGTTCTTC; CDR3 protein: CSAIGSGVQQNEQFF
D gene: TRBD1; V gene: TRBV4-1; J gene: TRBJ1-2; clone size: NA; CDR3 DNA: TGCGCCAGCAGCCATCCGGGACAGGGGTGGGAAAACTATGGCTACACCTTC; CDR3 protein: CASSHPGQGWENYGYTF
D gene: TRBD2; V gene: TRBV10-3; J gene: TRBJ2-7; clone size: few; CDR3 DNA: TGTGCCATCAGTGAGGGGACTAGCGGTGACTACGAGCAGTACTTC; CDR3 protein: CAISEGTSGDYEQYF
D gene: NA; V gene: TRBV7-2; J gene: TRBJ2-3; clone size: NA; CDR3 DNA: TGTGCCAGCAGCTCAGCTCGCCGGGACACGCAGTATTTT; CDR3 protein: CASSSARRDTQYF
D gene: NA; V gene: TRBV7-3; J gene: TRBJ2-7; clone size: NA; CDR3 DNA: TGTGCCAGCAGCTTAAACGGGGGGCGCGTCCACGAGCAGTACTTC; CDR3 protein: CASSLNGGRVHEQYF
D gene: TRBD2; V gene: TRBV6-6; J gene: TRBJ2-5; clone size: NA; CDR3 DNA: TGTGCCAGCAGCCGCATTCTAGCGGGGGCAGAGACCCAGTACTTC; CDR3 protein: CASSRILAGAETQYF
D gene: TRBD2; V gene: TRBV9; J gene: TRBJ2-2; clone size: NA; CDR3 DNA: TGTGCCAGCAGCGTAGCGACTAGCGGGACAAACACCGGGGAGCTGTTTTTT; CDR3 protein: CASSVATSGTNTGELFF
D gene: NA; V gene: TRBV19; J gene: TRBJ2-1; clone size: few; CDR3 DNA: TGTGCCAGTAGTATAGCGGGGCGGAATGAGCAGTTCTTC; CDR3 protein: CASSIAGRNEQFF
D gene: NA; V gene: TRBV12-3/TRBV12-4; J gene: TRBJ2-3; clone size: NA; CDR3 DNA: TGTGCCAGCAGTTTAAGACAGGTGGATACGCAGTATTTT; CDR3 protein: CASSLRQVDTQYF
D gene: TRBD2; V gene: TRBV10-1; J gene: TRBJ2-1; clone size: NA; CDR3 DNA: TGCGCCAGCAGGCCGGGACTAGCGGGAGTCTACAATGAGCAGTTCTTC; CDR3 protein: CASRPGLAGVYNEQFF
D gene: NA; V gene: TRBV7-8; J gene: TRBJ2-5; clone size: NA; CDR3 DNA: TGTGCCAGCAGCCTTGTGGCAGGGGCAAACCAAGAGACCCAGTACTTC; CDR3 protein: CASSLVAGANQETQYF
D gene: TRBD1; V gene: TRBV5-1; J gene: TRBJ2-6; clone size: NA; CDR3 DNA: TGCGCCAGCAGCAGCGGACAGGGGGCTGGTGGGGCCAACGTCCTGACTTTC; CDR3 protein: CASSSGQGAGGANVLTF
D gene: NA; V gene: TRBV7-9; J gene: TRBJ2-5; clone size: NA; CDR3 DNA: TGTGCCAGCAGCTCCCGTCCGGAGACCCAGTACTTC; CDR3 protein: CASSSRPETQYF
D gene: NA; V gene: TRBV29-1; J gene: TRBJ2-3; clone size: NA; CDR3 DNA: TGCAGCGTTGAACTAAGGTCGGTCGGCACAGATACGCAGTATTTT; CDR3 protein: CSVELRSVGTDTQYF
D gene: NA; V gene: TRBV2; J gene: TRBJ2-3; clone size: few; CDR3 DNA: TGTGCCAGCAGTGTTTACGTTTCAGATACGCAGTATTTT; CDR3 protein: CASSVYVSDTQYF
D gene: NA; V gene: TRBV7-9; J gene: TRBJ2-1; clone size: NA; CDR3 DNA: TGTGCCAGCAGCCCCCCCGGGACCCCGTGGAACAATGAGCAGTTCTTC; CDR3 protein: CASSPPGTPWNNEQFF
D gene: NA; V gene: TRBV5-1; J gene: TRBJ2-4; clone size: many; CDR3 DNA: TGCGCCAGCAGCCCCTCGGACGGGGTCCCCCTAGCCAAAAACATTCAGTACTTC; CDR3 protein: CASSPSDGVPLAKNIQYF
D gene: TRBD1; V gene: TRBV30; J gene: TRBJ1-3; clone size: many; CDR3 DNA: TGTGCCTGGAGGCTCAACAGGGGATATGGTGGAAACACCATATATTTT; CDR3 protein: CAWRLNRGYGGNTIYF
D gene: TRBD2; V gene: TRBV5-1; J gene: TRBJ2-2; clone size: NA; CDR3 DNA: TGCGCCAGCAGCCCAATAGCGGGGGCGAACACCGGGGAGCTGTTTTTT; CDR3 protein: CASSPIAGANTGELFF
D gene: TRBD2; V gene: TRBV12-3/TRBV12-4; J gene: TRBJ2-1; clone size: few; CDR3 DNA: TGTGCCAGCCGCGGGGGGGCCGCGACTCTTTCGAGCAATGAGCAGTTCTTC; CDR3 protein: CASRGGAATLSSNEQFF
D gene: NA; V gene: TRBV12-3/TRBV12-4; J gene: TRBJ2-1; clone size: NA; CDR3 DNA: TGTGCCAGCAGGGTCCGCTATAACCGGGCCGCCAGTTTTTACAATGAGCAGTTCTTC; CDR3 protein: CASRVRYNRAASFYNEQFF
D gene: TRBD1; V gene: TRBV7-9; J gene: TRBJ1-1; clone size: few; CDR3 DNA: TGTGCCAGCAGCTTAGGGGGACAGGGGCAAGCTTTCTTT; CDR3 protein: CASSLGGQGQAFF
D gene: NA; V gene: TRBV2; J gene: TRBJ2-3; clone size: NA; CDR3 DNA: TGTGCCAGCAGTGATACGGGTACGCAGTATTTT; CDR3 protein: CASSDTGTQYF
D gene: NA; V gene: TRBV6-1; J gene: TRBJ1-1; clone size: few; CDR3 DNA: TGTGCCAGCAGTTTGGTGGGGATCACTGAAGCTTTCTTT; CDR3 protein: CASSLVGITEAFF
D gene: TRBD1; V gene: TRBV7-9; J gene: TRBJ1-6; clone size: few; CDR3 DNA: TGTGCCAGCAGCCCGGGACAGGGGGTAAATTCACCCCTCCACTTT; CDR3 protein: CASSPGQGVNSPLHF
D gene: TRBD1; V gene: TRBV7-9; J gene: TRBJ2-2; clone size: many; CDR3 DNA: TGTGCCAGCAGCCCATCGGACAGGGCCCCATTTAACACCGGGGAGCTGTTTTTT; CDR3 protein: CASSPSDRAPFNTGELFF
D gene: NA; V gene: TRBV18; J gene: TRBJ1-1; clone size: few; CDR3 DNA: TGTGCCAGCTCATCCGCTCGGGACACTGAAGCTTTCTTT; CDR3 protein: CASSSARDTEAFF
D gene: NA; V gene: TRBV20-1; J gene: TRBJ1-1; clone size: NA; CDR3 DNA: TGCAGTGCTAGACCGGACATCACTGAAGCTTTCTTT; CDR3 protein: CSARPDITEAFF
D gene: NA; V gene: TRBV2; J gene: TRBJ2-2; clone size: NA; CDR3 DNA: TGTGCCAGCAGTGGGTCCGGGGAGCTGTTTTTT; CDR3 protein: CASSGSGELFF
D gene: TRBD2; V gene: TRBV6-2/TRBV6-3; J gene: TRBJ2-1; clone size: NA; CDR3 DNA: TGTGCCAGCAGCCTCCTCGAGCGGGGAGGCGATGAGCAGTTCTTC; CDR3 protein: CASSLLERGGDEQFF
D gene: NA; V gene: TRBV4-1; J gene: TRBJ2-2; clone size: NA; CDR3 DNA: TGCGCCAGCAGCCGTGTTACAGGGAACACCGGGGAGCTGTTTTTT; CDR3 protein: CASSRVTGNTGELFF
D gene: NA; V gene: TRBV20-1; J gene: TRBJ2-5; clone size: many; CDR3 DNA: TGCAGTGCTAGAGGAGGGTACGAGACCCAGTACTTC; CDR3 protein: CSARGGYETQYF
D gene: NA; V gene: TRBV13; J gene: TRBJ1-1; clone size: few; CDR3 DNA: TGTGCCAGCAGCTTACGCGGCAAAGGGGACACTGAAGCTTTCTTT; CDR3 protein: CASSLRGKGDTEAFF
D gene: TRBD1; V gene: TRBV9; J gene: TRBJ1-1; clone size: NA; CDR3 DNA: TGTGCCAGCAGCCCCGAGGGACAGACAGGGACGCACACGAACACTGAAGCTTTCTTT; CDR3 protein: CASSPEGQTGTHTNTEAFF
D gene: NA; V gene: TRBV24-1; J gene: TRBJ2-2; clone size: NA; CDR3 DNA: TGTGCCACTGAGGAGGGGAACACCGGGGAGCTGTTTTTT; CDR3 protein: CATEEGNTGELFF
D gene: NA; V gene: TRBV14; J gene: TRBJ2-2; clone size: NA; CDR3 DNA: TGTGCCAGCAGCCAGTCTCGGGTCACCGGGGAGCTGTTTTTT; CDR3 protein: CASSQSRVTGELFF
D gene: NA; V gene: TRBV12-3/TRBV12-4; J gene: TRBJ1-6; clone size: few; CDR3 DNA: TGTGCCAGCAGCCGTGTATGGGCTTCACCCCTCCACTTT; CDR3 protein: CASSRVWASPLHF